These T cell receptor beta chains were read from a single sample in a study of cytomegalovirus exposure and HLA in healthy donors. Sequencing used immunoSEQ multiplex PCR; TCRdb keeps in-frame clones, though not all of them. The table lists about 170,000 clones, about 76% of them singletons, with roughly 5.2% in the top ten. Source material: PBMCs. These receptor sequences come from a woman aged 18-30 years in good health and CMV-seropositive. Both conserved end residues are part of each CDR3. Fields, in order: clone size, V gene, D gene, J gene, CDR3 protein, CDR3 DNA. A D gene is named only where the DNA matches it firmly. Clone size is stated in some rows and not others, as once, few, many or a class when expanded.

.	TRBV7-9	.	TRBJ2-7	CASSTGFEQYF	TGTGCCAGCAGCACAGGGTTCGAGCAGTACTTC
.	TRBV6-1	.	TRBJ1-5	CASRVDSASSQPQHF	TGTGCCAGCAGAGTCGACAGCGCGTCCAGTCAGCCCCAGCATTTT
.	TRBV4-3	TRBD1	TRBJ1-2	CASSPRTGTNYGYTF	TGCGCCAGCAGCCCCAGGACAGGTACTAACTATGGCTACACCTTC
few	TRBV19	.	TRBJ1-5	CASTSGGTQPQHF	TGTGCCAGTACCTCCGGGGGTACTCAGCCCCAGCATTTT
.	TRBV28	TRBD1	TRBJ1-1	CASSFARQGGTEAFF	TGTGCCAGCAGTTTCGCAAGACAGGGTGGCACTGAAGCTTTCTTT
.	TRBV7-2	TRBD2	TRBJ2-7	CASSLVSAGGRYEQYF	TGTGCCAGCAGCTTAGTCTCTGCGGGGGGTAGGTACGAGCAGTACTTC
.	TRBV14	TRBD2	TRBJ2-7	CASSQEIGLAGIYEQYF	TGTGCCAGCAGCCAAGAGATAGGACTAGCGGGGATCTACGAGCAGTACTTC
.	TRBV19	TRBD1	TRBJ1-1	CASSLRGPNTEAFF	TGTGCCAGTAGCCTCAGGGGGCCGAACACTGAAGCTTTCTTT
.	TRBV5-1	.	TRBJ2-1	CASTREGASYNEQFF	TGCGCCAGCACCCGGGAGGGGGCTTCCTACAATGAGCAGTTCTTC
.	TRBV5-1	.	TRBJ1-2	CASSQYLNYGYTF	TGCGCCAGCAGCCAGTATCTTAACTATGGCTACACCTTC
few	TRBV4-1	.	TRBJ2-4	CASSQVTGHSLAKNIQYF	TGCGCCAGCAGCCAAGTTACAGGTCACAGTCTAGCCAAAAACATTCAGTACTTC
.	TRBV7-9	.	TRBJ1-1	CASTDSTEAFF	TGTGCCAGCACCGATAGTACTGAAGCTTTCTTT
.	TRBV6-6	.	TRBJ1-5	CASSRGGDGQPQHF	TGTGCCAGCAGTAGGGGAGGGGACGGTCAGCCCCAGCATTTT
.	TRBV18	TRBD2	TRBJ2-3	CASSLTSVSTDTQYF	TGTGCCAGCTCACTTACTAGCGTCAGCACAGATACGCAGTATTTT
.	TRBV14	TRBD2	TRBJ2-5	CASSQESGLAGDQETQYF	TGTGCCAGCAGCCAAGAGAGTGGACTAGCGGGGGACCAAGAGACCCAGTACTTC
.	TRBV6-5	TRBD1	TRBJ1-6	CASKTGWDSPLHF	TGTGCCAGCAAGACAGGGTGGGATTCACCCCTCCACTTT
.	TRBV25-1	.	TRBJ1-6	CASSEAEDSPLHF	TGTGCCAGCAGTGAGGCCGAGGATTCACCCCTCCACTTT
.	TRBV5-1	.	TRBJ1-2	CASSLASSDNPYGYTF	TGCGCCAGCAGCTTGGCCTCTTCCGACAATCCCTATGGCTACACCTTC
.	TRBV7-2	TRBD1	TRBJ2-5	CASRSGTGLKETQYF	TGTGCCAGCAGGTCCGGGACAGGACTTAAAGAGACCCAGTACTTC
.	TRBV28	TRBD1	TRBJ1-2	CASSSGGNYGYTF	TGTGCCAGCAGTTCAGGGGGAAACTATGGCTACACCTTC
.	TRBV7-2	.	TRBJ2-7	CASSLGGIGYSAYEQYF	TGTGCCAGCAGCTTAGGGGGCATCGGTTACTCAGCCTACGAGCAGTACTTC
.	TRBV27	TRBD1	TRBJ1-5	CASSPGTDSNQPQHF	TGTGCCAGCAGTCCCGGGACAGATAGCAATCAGCCCCAGCATTTT
.	TRBV18	.	TRBJ1-1	CASSPSIVSEAFF	TGTGCCAGCTCACCTTCTATTGTGAGTGAAGCTTTCTTT
.	TRBV18	.	TRBJ1-2	CASSPERTANYGYTF	TGTGCCAGCTCACCAGAAAGGACAGCGAACTATGGCTACACCTTC
.	TRBV7-8	TRBD1	TRBJ2-3	CASSPSGQGPTDTQYF	TGTGCCAGCAGCCCCTCCGGACAGGGCCCCACAGATACGCAGTATTTT
.	TRBV14	.	TRBJ1-4	CASSHWYGENEKLFF	TGTGCCAGCAGCCATTGGTATGGAGAGAATGAAAAACTGTTTTTT
.	TRBV4-3	TRBD1	TRBJ2-7	CASSPGQAYEQYF	TGCGCCAGCAGCCCCGGACAGGCCTACGAGCAGTACTTC
.	TRBV9	TRBD2	TRBJ2-3	CASSTSGGSTDTQYF	TGTGCCAGCTCGACTAGCGGGGGGTCCACAGATACGCAGTATTTT
.	TRBV13	.	TRBJ2-7	CASSVTIASSYEQYF	TGTGCCAGCAGCGTGACAATCGCGAGCTCCTACGAGCAGTACTTC
.	TRBV4-3	.	TRBJ2-5	CASSQVGQSQETQYF	TGCGCCAGCAGCCAAGTTGGGCAGTCGCAAGAGACCCAGTACTTC
.	TRBV4-2	.	TRBJ2-3	CASSQESGGEGTQYF	TGTGCCAGCAGCCAAGAATCTGGGGGCGAAGGTACGCAGTATTTT
few	TRBV6-5	.	TRBJ1-1	CASMPGWQNTEAFF	TGTGCCAGCATGCCAGGGTGGCAAAACACTGAAGCTTTCTTT
.	TRBV4-3	.	TRBJ2-1	CASSQDLGEPYNEQFF	TGCGCCAGCAGCCAAGATCTCGGGGAACCGTACAATGAGCAGTTCTTC
.	TRBV19	TRBD2	TRBJ2-3	CASSLSLPSGGLTDTQYF	TGTGCCAGTAGTCTTTCCCTCCCTAGCGGGGGCCTCACAGATACGCAGTATTTT
.	TRBV9	TRBD1	TRBJ1-2	CASSSGQALYTF	TGTGCCAGCAGCTCCGGACAGGCGCTCTACACCTTC
once	TRBV5-1	TRBD1	TRBJ2-5	CASRQGIQETQYF	TGCGCCAGTAGACAGGGGATACAAGAGACCCAGTACTTC
.	TRBV7-8	TRBD1	TRBJ1-2	CASSLGGQGNYGYTF	TGTGCCAGCAGCTTAGGGGGACAGGGGAACTATGGCTACACCTTC
.	TRBV19	.	TRBJ1-2	CASSKQELSTVTF	TGTGCCAGTAGTAAGCAGGAACTTTCGACAGTTACCTTC
.	TRBV30	.	TRBJ2-1	CATGVGYEQFF	TGTGCTACCGGGGTAGGGTATGAGCAGTTCTTC
.	TRBV4-1	.	TRBJ2-2	CASSPGGVTGELFF	TGCGCCAGCAGCCCCGGGGGAGTCACCGGGGAGCTGTTTTTT
.	TRBV9	TRBD2	TRBJ2-3	CASSLEGKRGDTQYF	TGTGCCAGCAGCCTAGAGGGGAAGCGGGGTGATACGCAGTATTTT
.	TRBV19	TRBD2	TRBJ2-5	CASRSLAGEETQYF	TGTGCCAGTAGGTCACTAGCGGGAGAAGAGACCCAGTACTTC
.	TRBV2	.	TRBJ1-5	CASSEQGQGQPQHF	TGTGCCAGCAGTGAACAGGGGCAAGGACAGCCCCAGCATTTT
.	TRBV19	.	TRBJ1-2	CASSIAGGEGYTF	TGTGCCAGTAGTATAGCCGGAGGGGAGGGCTACACCTTC
few	TRBV7-4	TRBD1	TRBJ1-2	CASGTGDNYGYTF	TGTGCCAGCGGGACAGGGGATAACTATGGCTACACCTTC
.	TRBV7-9	.	TRBJ2-2	CASSLGYLQGNTGELFF	TGTGCCAGCAGCTTAGGGTACTTACAGGGTAACACCGGGGAGCTGTTTTTT
once	TRBV7-9	.	TRBJ2-3	CASSLSWGPDTQYF	TGTGCCAGCAGCTTAAGTTGGGGCCCAGATACGCAGTATTTT